The 28 T cell receptor beta chains given below trace back to one sample, sequenced in a study of T cells in Graves' hyperthyroidism and ophthalmopathy. Regions amplified from RNA transcripts were the TCR beta CDR3 regions. First-round RT-PCR with HTBI primers amplified the TCR CDR3 region. TCRdb re-derived calls from the multiplex PCR reads in MiXCR, one entry per CDR3 protein. The data contain more than 550,000 distinct CDR3 sequences, roughly 17% of them singletons. The sample was blood. The source of these receptors is a man aged 45-65 years with Graves' hyperthyroidism.

The rearrangement joins TRBV4-3 to TRBJ2-3, with 10 bases lining up with TRBD2. CDR3 length: 16 amino acids. Trimming took 1 base from V and 1 from J; bases not matched to a gene: 2. CDR1 is LGHNA, CDR2 YSLEER, per germline. CDR3: CASSQGGLAGTDTQYF. CDR3 sequence (DNA): TGCGCCAGCAGCCAAGGAGGACTAGCGGGCACAGATACGCAGTATTTT.

This chain joins TRBV19 and TRBJ2-1; D not certain. The CDR3 is 11 residues long. V dropped 4 bases and J dropped 9 bases, with 7 bases sitting between them. Per the germline V gene, CDR1 is LNHDA and CDR2 is SQIVND (reference sequence). DNA for the CDR3: TGTGCCAGTAGTACCGATCTTGAGCAGTTCTTC. This encodes CASSTDLEQFF.

V gene TRBV6-2 or TRBV6-3 combines with J gene TRBJ2-2, with D possibly being TRBD1 or TRBD2 (5 bases each). The CDR3 has 17 residues. CDR1 is MNHEY and CDR2 is SVGEGT in the germline V gene. V gave up 5 bases and J gave up 2 bases, with 18 bases separating them. The chain's CDR3 is CASSLITADINTGELFF. CDR3 nucleotides: TGTGCCAGCAGTCTTATAACAGCGGACATTAACACCGGGGAGCTGTTTTTT.

Comments on this clonotype: A clone one base away is much larger, so this may be a read error. The rearrangement joins TRBV27 to TRBJ1-5; D ambiguous. This CDR3 has 14 residues. Germline lookup yields CDR1 MNHEY and CDR2 SMNVEV (reference sequence). The DNA for the CDR3 is TGTACCAGCACCTCCCCCGGGGGCAATCAGCCCCAGCATTTT. It yields the protein CTSTSPGGNQPQHF.

This rearrangement joins TRBV5-1 to TRBJ1-1; TRBD1 might be the D (5 bases). Germline CDR1 SGHRS, CDR2 YFSETQ. Trimming cost V 7 bases and J 7 bases, with 20 bases left between them. The CDR3 covers 14 residues. The CDR3 nucleotides read TGCGCCAGCGGCCCCCAGGCACAGGCTTTTGAAGCTTTCTTT. Its protein is CASGPQAQAFEAFF.

The chain combines TRBV19 with TRBJ2-1; 10 nucleotides align to TRBD1. With 4 bases clipped from V and 7 bases from J, the junction kept 4 bases outside the gene matches. The CDR3 is 14 amino acids. Germline-derived CDR1 and CDR2 are LNHDA and SQIVND (reference sequence). The CDR3 region is CASSTGQGVNEQFF. DNA of the CDR3: TGTGCCAGTAGTACAGGACAGGGGGTGAATGAGCAGTTCTTC.

This rearrangement joins TRBV10-3 to TRBJ1-2, with 7 bases that match TRBD1. CDR1 is ENHRY and CDR2 is SYGVKD in the germline V gene. CDR3 length equals 13 residues. After removal of 3 bases from V and 7 bases from J, the junction contained 5 bases not matched to a gene. The CDR3 coding sequence is TGTGCCATCAGTGACGACAGGGCTGGTGGCTACACCTTC. Protein: CAISDDRAGGYTF.

The table lists this clonotype with many counts. V is TRBV7-8 and J is TRBJ2-7, with D uncertain. Germline CDR1 SGHVS, CDR2 FQNEAQ. V was pared by 7 bases and J by 5 bases, with 18 bases between. This CDR3 has 14 amino acids. CDR3 region: CASTPRSGVNEQYF. The CDR3, as DNA: TGTGCCAGCACCCCTCGTTCGGGTGTAAACGAGCAGTACTTC.

This clonotype was found a few times. This chain links TRBV20-1 with TRBJ2-1, with D possibly being TRBD1 (6 bases). CDR1 and CDR2 from the germline V gene are DFQATT and SNEGSKA (reference sequence). V was trimmed by 2 bases and J by 4 bases, leaving 15 bases between them. The CDR3 runs to 15 residues. DNA for the CDR3: TGCAGTGCTAGAACAGGGCACCAGAGATACAATGAGCAGTTCTTC. Translated, it gives CSARTGHQRYNEQFF.

This clonotype was seen ten or more times. V and J are TRBV12-3 or TRBV12-4 and TRBJ2-5; 9 bases map to TRBD1. The CDR3 totals 14 residues. V shed 5 bases and J 4 bases; nucleotides not matched to a gene: 5. Here the CDR3 DNA reads TGTGCCAGCAGTCCCTTGACAGGGGGAGAGACCCAGTACTTC. Translation: CASSPLTGGETQYF.

The table lists this clonotype with many counts. This chain connects TRBV27 to TRBJ1-1, with 7 bases lining up with TRBD1. The germline CDR1 and CDR2 sequences are MNHEY and SMNVEV (reference sequence). The CDR3 covers 13 residues. V was clipped by 7 bases and J by 4 bases; unmatched bases: 6. CDR3 bases: TGTGCCAGCAAAAAGACAGGGAGCACTGAAGCTTTCTTT. Translation gives CASKKTGSTEAFF.

This clonotype occurred many times. The chain has TRBV5-1 and TRBJ1-4, with TRBD1 identical over 9 bases. Losses at the gene ends were 4 bases for V and 0 bases for J; bases not matched to a gene: 1. Germline V lookup: CDR1 SGHRS, CDR2 YFSETQ. CDR3 size: 15 residues. CDR3 DNA: TGCGCCAGCAGCAGACAGGGGGCAACTAATGAAAAACTGTTTTTT. It codes for CASSRQGATNEKLFF.

This clonotype was counted ten times or more. The rearrangement joins TRBV12-3 or TRBV12-4 to TRBJ1-5; D is perhaps TRBD1 (5 bases). With 3 bases removed from V and 3 bases from J, the gap between germline ends came to 9 bases. There are 14 residues in the CDR3. The CDR3: CASSLTDLNQPQHF. CDR3 nucleotide sequence: TGTGCCAGCAGTTTGACAGACCTCAATCAGCCCCAGCATTTT.

About this clonotype itself: The junction and the germline gene differ at one end; a read error may be behind it. The V and J genes are TRBV5-5 and TRBJ2-1, with a tentative D call TRBD2 (6 bases). The CDR3 is 14 residues long. Germline V gene sequence: CDR1 SGHKS, CDR2 YYEKEE (reference sequence). CDR3 coding DNA: TGTGCCAGCCTGGCGGGACTTACCACCAATGGGCAGTTCTTC. Encoded protein: CASLAGLTTNGQFF.

J is TRBJ2-1 and V is TRBV10-3; 9 nucleotides agree with TRBD2. The CDR3 length is 17 residues. The germline CDR1 and CDR2 sequences are ENHRY and SYGVKD. V dropped 0 bases and J dropped 4; count of bases not matched to a gene: 7. CDR3 residues: CAISESIAGVGYNEQFF. In nucleotides, the CDR3 is TGTGCCATCAGTGAGTCAATAGCGGGAGTCGGGTACAATGAGCAGTTCTTC.

This clonotype was seen many times. V and J are TRBV20-1 and TRBJ2-2; D is ambiguous. V was pared by 5 bases and J by 3 bases, with 7 bases between. CDR3 length equals 12 residues. The germline gives CDR1 DFQATT, CDR2 SNEGSKA (reference sequence). CDR3 residues: CSAQTDTGELFF. The CDR3 DNA reads TGCAGTGCTCAAACGGACACCGGGGAGCTGTTTTTT.

This clonotype has a handful of counts. The chain combines TRBV11-2 with TRBJ1-6; TRBD1 agrees at 7 bases. Germline V gives CDR1 SGHAT, CDR2 FQNNGV. The junction had 5 bases not matched to a gene; V was cut back by 2 bases and J by 7 bases. This CDR3 contains 15 residues. The DNA of the CDR3 is TGTGCCAGCAGCTTATCGGGGACAGAGAATTCACCCCTCCACTTT. Translated, it gives CASSLSGTENSPLHF.

The gene calls are TRBV29-1 and TRBJ2-2; D perhaps matches TRBD2 (5 bases). The germline V and J ends were trimmed by 7 bases and 5 bases, with 8 bases remaining between them. In germline, CDR1 is SQVTM, CDR2 ANQGSEA. CDR3 length: 11 amino acids. CDR3 coding DNA: TGCAGCGCCGGGAAGACCGGGGAGCTGTTTTTT. Its protein product is CSAGKTGELFF.

This chain joins TRBV7-9 and TRBJ1-4; no firm D call. The CDR3 loop spans 15 amino acids. Trimming shortened V by 1 base and J by 3 bases, and 9 bases separated the two germline ends. CDR1 SEHNR and CDR2 FQNEAQ come from the germline V gene (reference sequence). CDR3 nucleotides: TGTGCCAGCAGCTTAGGGTCAGATCCTAATGAAAAACTGTTTTTT. It encodes CASSLGSDPNEKLFF.

This clonotype was counted at least ten times. The gene calls are TRBV12-3 or TRBV12-4 and TRBJ2-1, with 8 bases lining up with TRBD2. The CDR3 is 15 amino acids. The junction had 7 bases not matched to a gene; V was cut back by 4 bases and J by 5 bases. The CDR3 DNA is TGTGCCAGCAGTTACGGGAGGGCCTCGAACAATGAGCAGTTCTTC. Its translation is CASSYGRASNNEQFF.

CDR3 residues: CAISADRVVAGNTIYF. CDR3 nucleotides: TGTGCCATCAGTGCCGATAGGGTAGTAGCTGGAAACACCATATATTTT. V is TRBV10-3 and J is TRBJ1-3; D unresolved. CDR3 length: 16 residues. The ends were cut back, 4 bases at V and 2 bases at J, with 15 bases in the middle. Germline V gives CDR1 ENHRY, CDR2 SYGVKD.

This clonotype was recorded many times. J is TRBJ1-4 and V is TRBV19; D call uncertain. CDR1 is LNHDA, CDR2 SQIVND, per germline (reference sequence). This CDR3 spans 16 amino acids. The V end was cut by 2 bases, the J end by 8 bases, with 18 bases between. The CDR3 protein is CASSIRGRRLNEKLFF. CDR3 nucleotides: TGTGCCAGTAGTATAAGAGGGCGGCGCCTTAACGAAAAACTGTTTTTT.

This clonotype was detected many times. The chain recombines TRBV20-1 with TRBJ1-1; possibly TRBD1 for D (5 bases). CDR3 length: 12 residues. The germline CDR1 and CDR2 sequences are DFQATT and SNEGSKA (reference sequence). The V and J ends lost 0 bases and 4 bases respectively, with 6 bases between them. CDR3 DNA sequence: TGCAGTGCTAGAGAAGGGGCCACTGAAGCTTTCTTT. Translating gives CSAREGATEAFF.

The chain couples TRBV28 to TRBJ2-7, with TRBD2 matching over 13 bases. The germline V gene has CDR1 MDHEN and CDR2 SYDVKM. Germline trimming cut 8 bases from V and 4 bases from J; bases unmatched to any gene: 8. This CDR3 has 15 residues. The CDR3 region has the DNA TGTGCCAGCGGCCGACTAGCGGGAGGAGTTTACGAGCAGTACTTC. Amino acids: CASGRLAGGVYEQYF.

This clonotype was counted between two and nine times. The gene calls are TRBV12-3 or TRBV12-4 and TRBJ2-3; tentative D call: TRBD2 (6 bases). The CDR3 loop spans 15 amino acids. V was pared by 9 bases and J by 0 bases, with 16 bases between. CDR3 sequence: CASQISGASTDTQYF. CDR3 DNA sequence: TGTGCCAGTCAGATATCGGGAGCAAGCACAGATACGCAGTATTTT.

This clonotype was observed a few times. The DNA of the CDR3 is TGTGCCACCAGCAGAGGTACCGGTTCTAGCACAGATACGCAGTATTTT. Translation: CATSRGTGSSTDTQYF. J is TRBJ2-3 and V is TRBV15; D gene ambiguous. This CDR3 has 16 residues. The germline gives CDR1 LNHNV, CDR2 YYDKDF (reference sequence). V was pared by 1 base and J by 0 bases, with 11 bases between.

This clonotype has just a few counts. This chain joins TRBV9 and TRBJ2-2, with 7 bases that match TRBD1. With 5 bases clipped from V and 0 bases from J, the junction kept 4 bases outside the gene matches. Germline assignment: CDR1 SGDLS and CDR2 YYNGEE. The length of the CDR3 is 15 residues. CDR3 sequence: CASSTTGANTGELFF. The CDR3 DNA reads as TGTGCCAGCAGTACTACAGGGGCGAACACCGGGGAGCTGTTTTTT.

This clonotype was counted many times. This sequence joins TRBV28 and TRBJ1-4; tentatively, D is TRBD1 (6 bases). This CDR3 is built from 16 residues. Germline V gene data show CDR1 as MDHEN and CDR2 as SYDVKM. V lost 2 bases and J 8 bases, leaving 18 bases between the germline ends. The CDR3 loop is CASSLGGGRGREKLFF. The CDR3 DNA follows: TGTGCCAGCAGTTTAGGGGGAGGCAGGGGCAGAGAAAAACTGTTTTTT. Together with reference TRBV28 and TRBJ1-4, the CDR3 gives the full variable domain: DVKVTQSSRYLVKRTGEKVFLECVQDMDHENMFWYRQDPGLGLRLIYFSYDVKMKEKGDIPEGYSVSREKKERFSLILESASTNQTSMYLCASSLGGGRGREKLFFGSGTQLSVL.